The 28 T cell receptor beta chains reported below all come from one sample, sequenced in a study of T cells in women clearing cervical HPV infection. Repertoires were generated with immunoSEQ multiplex PCR, while TCRdb's copy carries only in-frame clones and drops some. Its listing shows fewer than 40,000 clones. Material: blood buffy coat. The receptors come from a woman between 18 and 75 years old with a cervical HPV16 infection that either progressed to CIN3+ or cleared (not recorded which).

As concerns this clone: The read halts 3 residues ahead of the CDR3 end, with the missing end drawn from the germline J gene. The chain joins TRBV5-1 to TRBJ2-6; TRBD1 matches at 10 bases. Unmatched junction bases numbered 5, after V lost 5 bases and J lost 0 bases. Germline assignment: CDR1 SGHRS and CDR2 YFSETQ. The CDR3 is 17 amino acids. The CDR3 protein is CASRPDRGTSGANVLTF. Incomplete CDR3 DNA: TGCGCCAGCAGGCCGGACAGGGGGACCTCTGGGGCCAACGTC.

As concerns this clone: The read gets to within 3 residues of the CDR3 end, and the germline J gene fills in the rest. The chain joins TRBV19 to TRBJ2-2, with TRBD2 as a possible D gene (5 bases). This CDR3 has 15 amino acids. CDR1 and CDR2 from the germline V gene are LNHDA and SQIVND (reference sequence). The V gene lost 3 bases and the J gene lost 0 bases, with 8 bases spanning the gap. CDR3 region: CASSIGVSNTGELFF. The CDR3 DNA, read in part, is TGTGCCAGTAGTATCGGGGTATCGAACACCGGGGAG. The whole variable domain, remainder taken from reference TRBV19 and TRBJ2-2, is DGGITQSPKYLFRKEGQNVTLSCEQNLNHDAMYWYRQDPGQGLRLIYYSQIVNDFQKGDIAEGYSVSREKKESFPLTVTSAQKNPTAFYLCASSIGVSNTGELFFGEGSRLTVL.

About this clone itself: The CDR3 end falls 3 residues outside the read, so it is completed with the germline J gene. The chain combines TRBV20-1 with TRBJ2-2; D gene ambiguous. Deletions cut 2 bases from V and 3 bases from J, with 7 bases between. The CDR3 consists of 13 residues. Germline V gene lookup returns CDR1 DFQATT and CDR2 SNEGSKA (reference sequence). The CDR3 DNA, read in part, is TGCAGTGCTAGAACACCTTACACCGGGGAG. It translates to CSARTPYTGE. The complete CDR3 sequence is CSARTPYTGELFF.

As regards this clone: The read halts 3 residues ahead of the CDR3 end, with the missing end drawn from the germline J gene. This rearrangement joins TRBV7-2 to TRBJ1-6; no definite D call. The V end was cut by 6 bases, the J end by 0 bases, with 6 bases between. Germline CDR1 reads SGHTA; CDR2 reads FQGNSA. The CDR3 is 14 residues long. CDR3 sequence: CASRQDSYNSPLHF. The CDR3 DNA, read in part, is TGTGCCAGCAGGCAGGACTCCTATAATTCACCC.

Of note for this clone: The observed sequence ends 3 residues before the CDR3 terminus, with the missing tail filled in from the germline J gene. The chain carries TRBV20-1 and TRBJ1-6, with D perhaps TRBD1 (5 bases). In germline, CDR1 is DFQATT, CDR2 SNEGSKA (reference sequence). The CDR3 extends over 15 amino acids. Trimming left V 3 bases short and J 7 bases short, with 16 bases between. CDR3 residues: CSARGQGLGNSPLHF. The CDR3 bases that were read are TGCAGTGCTAGGGGGCAGGGACTCGGCAATTCACCC.

In regard to this clone: The read stops 3 residues short of the end of the CDR3; the missing end is completed from the germline J gene. This chain joins TRBV5-1 and TRBJ1-1, with 7 positions matching TRBD1. The CDR3 is made up of 15 amino acids. Trimming removed 6 bases from V and 0 bases from J; junction bases left unmatched: 8. Germline-derived CDR1 and CDR2 are SGHRS and YFSETQ. The sequenced CDR3 bases are TGCGCCAGCACCGGGGGACAGAACATGAACACTGAA. Protein product: CASTGGQNMNTE. The entire CDR3 reads CASTGGQNMNTEAFF.

CDR3 loop: CASSSGGGGLSGYTF. Partial CDR3 DNA: TGTGCCAGCAGCTCCGGCGGGGGGGGGTTAAGTGGC. V gene TRBV5-4 combines with J gene TRBJ1-2; TRBD1 might be the D (5 bases). The read finishes 3 residues shy of the CDR3 end, and the germline J gene is used to complete it. The V gene's germline CDR1 is SGHNT and CDR2 YYREEE (reference sequence). The CDR3 is 15 amino acids. V was shortened by 3 bases and J by 7 bases, with 19 bases between the two germline ends.

Details on this clone: The observed sequence ends 3 residues before the CDR3 terminus, with the missing tail filled in from the germline J gene. V and J are TRBV5-1 and TRBJ1-4; D is perhaps TRBD1 (6 bases). V was clipped by 1 base and J by 6 bases, with 10 bases between them. CDR3 length: 14 amino acids. Per germline, CDR1 SGHRS and CDR2 YFSETQ. The CDR3: CASSLMGADEKLFF. Partial CDR3 DNA: TGCGCCAGCAGCTTGATGGGGGCTGATGAAAAA.

As regards this clone: From the germline J gene comes the end of the CDR3, since the read stops 3 residues before it. The chain combines TRBV7-3 with TRBJ2-7; TRBD2 matches at 8 bases. The V gene end was trimmed by 5 bases and the J gene end by 3 bases; junction bases not matched to a gene: 15. Germline CDR1 is SGHTA and CDR2 is FQGTGA. CDR3 length: 17 residues. The sequenced CDR3 bases are TGTGCCAGCAGCCCCAATTTATGGGGACTAGTTGTCTACGAG. This gives the protein CASSPNLWGLVVYE. The whole CDR3 region reads CASSPNLWGLVVYEQYF.

To note about this clone: With the read ending 3 residues before the CDR3 end, the germline J gene is used to fill in that end. The chain joins TRBV7-8 to TRBJ2-5; 9 nucleotides match TRBD1. V gave up 4 bases and J gave up 3 bases; unmatched junction bases: 6. CDR3 size: 15 residues. Germline V gives CDR1 SGHVS, CDR2 FQNEAQ. The CDR3 loop is CASSSGTGSKETQYF. CDR3 DNA (partial): TGTGCCAGCAGCTCTGGGACAGGGAGTAAAGAGACC.

Comment on this clone: The read terminates 3 residues ahead of where the CDR3 ends, so the germline J gene completes it. The gene calls are TRBV5-5 and TRBJ1-1, with 7 bases identical to TRBD1. The CDR3 is made up of 13 amino acids. Trimming at V came to 3 bases and at J to 1 base, leaving 0 bases not matched to a gene. Germline V gene lookup returns CDR1 SGHKS and CDR2 YYEKEE (reference sequence). This chain's CDR3 is CASSWDRNTEAFF. The sequenced CDR3 bases are TGTGCCAGCAGCTGGGACAGGAACACTGAA.

The CDR3 region is CASSKRGPAEAFF. The sequenced part of the CDR3 DNA is TGTGCCAGTAGTAAACGGGGTCCTGCTGAA. This chain links TRBV19 with TRBJ1-1; no clear D gene. The read comes to an end 3 residues before the CDR3 does, leaving the germline J gene to fill in the end. Trimming left V 4 bases short and J 6 bases short, with 12 bases between. The CDR3 loop spans 13 amino acids. Germline CDR1 and CDR2: LNHDA and SQIVND (reference sequence).

On this clone: The read ends 3 residues early relative to the CDR3; the germline J gene fills the gap. The chain joins TRBV7-8 to TRBJ1-2; D is possibly TRBD1 (6 bases). Germline CDR1 and CDR2: SGHVS and FQNEAQ. The CDR3 covers 14 residues. V gave up 1 base and J gave up 5 bases, with 11 bases separating them. The CDR3 region is CASSLGVGTYGYTF. CDR3 DNA, as far as it was read: TGTGCCAGCAGCTTAGGGGTTGGGACATATGGC.

The CDR3 protein is CASSLGGSRETQYF. The part of the CDR3 DNA that was read is TGTGCCAGCAGCTTAGGGGGCTCGCGGGAGACC. The rearrangement joins TRBV7-9 to TRBJ2-5, with D tentatively TRBD1 (5 bases). The CDR3 extends 3 residues past the end of the read, so its final part is completed from the germline J gene. Per the germline V gene, CDR1 is SEHNR and CDR2 is FQNEAQ (reference sequence). The CDR3 length is 14 residues. V was cut by 1 base and J by 5 bases, with 11 bases left in between.

A word on this clone: The read terminates 3 residues before the CDR3 end, so the remaining end is supplied by the germline J gene. This chain uses TRBV7-8 with TRBJ2-1; the match to TRBD2 covers 9 bases. Germline values: CDR1 SGHVS, CDR2 FQNEAQ. V lost 5 bases to trimming and J lost 2 bases; unmatched junction nucleotides: 10. The CDR3 sequence is 17 residues long. CDR3 bases read: TGTGCCAGCAGCCGCCGAGGAGCGGGGGGCGCCTACAATGAG. This gives the protein CASSRRGAGGAYNE. The full CDR3 protein reads CASSRRGAGGAYNEQFF. Complete variable domain (other parts from reference TRBV7-8 and TRBJ2-1): GAGVSQSPRYKVAKRGQDVALRCDPISGHVSLFWYQQALGQGPEFLTYFQNEAQLDKSGLPSDRFFAERPEGSVSTLKIQRTQQEDSAVYLCASSRRGAGGAYNEQFFGPGTRLTVL.

Remarks on this clone: The CDR3 is cut off 3 residues early in the read; its end comes from the germline J gene. This chain links TRBV5-1 with TRBJ1-5; D is perhaps TRBD1 (5 bases). This CDR3 has 14 amino acids. From germline, CDR1 is SGHRS and CDR2 YFSETQ. Trimming stripped 4 bases from V and 3 bases from J, with 11 bases between. The CDR3 reads CASSVEGNNQPQHF. The DNA read from the CDR3 is TGCGCCAGCAGCGTTGAGGGGAACAATCAGCCC.

A remark on this clone: From the germline J gene comes the end of the CDR3, since the read stops 3 residues before it. The chain links TRBV4-1 to TRBJ1-2, with 7 bases that match TRBD1. Germline assignment: CDR1 MGHRA and CDR2 YSYEKL. V trimming: 3 bases; J trimming: 4 bases; junction bases outside the gene matches: 8. The CDR3 contains 15 residues. This chain's CDR3 is CASSHAAGGPYGYTF. CDR3 DNA, as far as it was read: TGCGCCAGCAGCCATGCGGCAGGGGGTCCCTATGGC.

With regard to this clone: The CDR3 end is not reached by the read, which stops 3 residues before it; the germline J gene fills it in. This sequence joins TRBV29-1 and TRBJ2-7; TRBD1 aligns across 8 bases. The V segment lost 5 bases and the J segment 6 bases; nucleotides outside the gene matches: 12. The germline V gene encodes CDR1 SQVTM and CDR2 ANQGSEA. This CDR3 contains 14 residues. The DNA read from the CDR3 is TGCAGCGTTAACGGTGGACAGGGAGTGGGCGAG. This gives the protein CSVNGGQGVGE. The CDR3 in its entirety is CSVNGGQGVGEQYF.

Points on this clone: The read stops 3 residues short of the end of the CDR3; the missing end is completed from the germline J gene. V is TRBV9 and J is TRBJ2-1; D gene ambiguous. Per the germline V gene, CDR1 is SGDLS and CDR2 is YYNGEE. With 3 bases removed from V and 6 bases from J, the gap between germline ends came to 13 bases. The CDR3 contains 14 residues. CDR3 region: CASSGSPAVNEQFF. CDR3 DNA (partial): TGTGCCAGCAGCGGCTCTCCTGCGGTCAATGAG.

As for this clone: The read ends 3 residues early relative to the CDR3; the germline J gene fills the gap. The chain carries TRBV5-1 and TRBJ2-7; 8 bases fit TRBD1. The CDR3 runs to 16 residues. Trimming took 3 bases from V and 4 from J; bases not matched to a gene: 12. Germline assignment: CDR1 SGHRS and CDR2 YFSETQ. The sequenced part of the CDR3 DNA is TGCGCCAGCAGCTCGCTCCAGGGGGCCATGGGATACGAG. Its translation is CASSSLQGAMGYE. The complete CDR3 reads CASSSLQGAMGYEQYF.

For this clone: The read ends 3 residues early relative to the CDR3; the germline J gene fills the gap. The rearrangement links TRBV6-2 or TRBV6-3 to TRBJ1-5, with D unclear. This CDR3 contains 13 residues. Germline V gives CDR1 MNHEY, CDR2 SVGEGT. V gave up 2 bases and J gave up 1 base, with 3 bases separating them. The sequenced CDR3 bases are TGTGCCAGCAGTTACCAGAGCAATCAGCCC. Protein product: CASSYQSNQP. The CDR3 in its entirety is CASSYQSNQPQHF.

Details on this clone: The read falls 3 residues short of the CDR3 end, and the missing part is taken from the germline J gene. V and J are TRBV27 and TRBJ2-7, with TRBD1 as a possible D gene (6 bases). The CDR3 loop spans 14 amino acids. V was trimmed by 5 bases and J by 6 bases, leaving 17 bases between them. The germline V gene has CDR1 MNHEY and CDR2 SMNVEV (reference sequence). The CDR3 sequence: CASSPSQGSLEQYF. CDR3 DNA, as far as it was read: TGTGCCAGCAGTCCATCCCAGGGGTCCCTCGAG.

On this clone: The CDR3 end falls 3 residues outside the read, so it is completed with the germline J gene. The rearrangement uses TRBV14 and TRBJ2-7; 8 nucleotides line up with TRBD2. V shed 5 bases, J shed 2 bases, and the junction held 8 bases outside the gene matches. This CDR3 is built from 15 residues. Germline CDR1 SGHDN, CDR2 FVKESK. The DNA read from the CDR3 is TGTGCCAGCAGCTTCTTGGGAGCGGGGGCCTACGAG. This sequence encodes CASSFLGAGAYE. The whole CDR3 protein is CASSFLGAGAYEQYF.

As for this clone: The CDR3 end lies 3 residues beyond the end of the read and is filled in from the germline J gene. The gene calls are TRBV7-9 and TRBJ1-2, with D possibly matching TRBD1 (6 bases). The CDR3 loop spans 13 amino acids. V lost 5 bases and J 4 bases, leaving 11 bases between the germline ends. The germline gives CDR1 SEHNR, CDR2 FQNEAQ (reference sequence). CDR3 protein: CASSQGLTYGYTF. The sequenced CDR3 bases are TGTGCCAGCAGCCAGGGGTTGACCTATGGC.

To note about this clone: The read is 3 residues too short to cover the CDR3 end, so that end is filled in from the germline J gene. This sequence joins TRBV24-1 and TRBJ2-3, with 10 bases identical to TRBD1. Germline-derived CDR1 and CDR2 are KGHDR and SFDVKD. The J segment lost 3 bases and the V segment lost 10 bases, leaving 9 bases of the junction unmatched. The length of the CDR3 is 15 residues. The CDR3 reads CATLFRDRGTDTQYF. The DNA read from the CDR3 is TGTGCCACTTTATTCCGGGACAGGGGTACAGATACG.

On this clone itself: The read finishes 3 residues shy of the CDR3 end, and the germline J gene is used to complete it. The rearrangement uses TRBV14 and TRBJ2-7; D might be TRBD1 (5 bases). This CDR3 comprises 14 residues. Germline values: CDR1 SGHDN, CDR2 FVKESK. The V gene lost 0 bases and the J gene lost 6 bases, with 12 bases spanning the gap. CDR3 DNA (partial): TGTGCCAGCAGCCAAGAAGGGGTGGTTTTCGAG. It translates to CASSQEGVVFE. The CDR3 in full is CASSQEGVVFEQYF.

A word on this clone: The CDR3 is cut off 3 residues early in the read; its end comes from the germline J gene. The chain joins TRBV6-1 to TRBJ1-4; D not certain. This CDR3 is built from 14 residues. V was pared by 4 bases and J by 4 bases, with 10 bases between. Per germline, CDR1 MNHNS and CDR2 SASEGT. CDR3 region: CASSGSPSNEKLFF. The part of the CDR3 DNA that was read is TGTGCCAGCAGTGGCAGTCCTAGTAATGAAAAA.

Comments on this clone: The CDR3 extends 3 residues past the end of the read, so its final part is completed from the germline J gene. The chain uses TRBV2 and TRBJ1-6; 7 nucleotides line up with TRBD1. This CDR3 has 14 amino acids. The V segment lost 2 bases and the J segment 7 bases; nucleotides outside the gene matches: 2. Germline-derived CDR1 and CDR2 are SNHLY and FYNNEI. The sequenced part of the CDR3 DNA is TGTGCCAGCAGTGAATACAGGGGAAATTCACCC. Translating gives CASSEYRGNSP. The whole CDR3 reads CASSEYRGNSPLHF.